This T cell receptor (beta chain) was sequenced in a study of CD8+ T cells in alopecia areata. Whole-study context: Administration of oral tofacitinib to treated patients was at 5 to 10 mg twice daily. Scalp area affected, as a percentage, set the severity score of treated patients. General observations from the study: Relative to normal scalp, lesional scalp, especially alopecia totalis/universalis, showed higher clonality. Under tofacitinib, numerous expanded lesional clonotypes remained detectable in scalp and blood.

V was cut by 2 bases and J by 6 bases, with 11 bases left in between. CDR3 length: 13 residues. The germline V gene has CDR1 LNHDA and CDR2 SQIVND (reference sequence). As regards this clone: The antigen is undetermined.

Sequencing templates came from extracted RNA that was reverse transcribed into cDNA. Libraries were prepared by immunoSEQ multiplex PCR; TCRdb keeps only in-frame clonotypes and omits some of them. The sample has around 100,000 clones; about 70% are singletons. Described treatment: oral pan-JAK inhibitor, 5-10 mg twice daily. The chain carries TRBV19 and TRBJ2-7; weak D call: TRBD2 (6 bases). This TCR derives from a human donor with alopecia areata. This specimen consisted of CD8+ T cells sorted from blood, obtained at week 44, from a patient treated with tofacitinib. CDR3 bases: TGTGCCAGTAGTATATCGGGGGTAAGCGAGCAGTACTTC. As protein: CASSISGVSEQYF. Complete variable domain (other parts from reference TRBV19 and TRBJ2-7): DGGITQSPKYLFRKEGQNVTLSCEQNLNHDAMYWYRQDPGQGLRLIYYSQIVNDFQKGDIAEGYSVSREKKESFPLTVTSAQKNPTAFYLCASSISGVSEQYFGPGTRLTVT.